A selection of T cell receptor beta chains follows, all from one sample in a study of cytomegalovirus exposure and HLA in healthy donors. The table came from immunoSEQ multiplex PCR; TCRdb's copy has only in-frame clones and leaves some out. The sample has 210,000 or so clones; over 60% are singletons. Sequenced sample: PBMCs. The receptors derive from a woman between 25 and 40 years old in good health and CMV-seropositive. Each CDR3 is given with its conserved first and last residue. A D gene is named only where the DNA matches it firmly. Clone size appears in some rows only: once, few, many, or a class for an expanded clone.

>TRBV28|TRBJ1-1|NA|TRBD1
CASRGTGTNTEAFF
TGTGCCAGCAGGGGGACAGGGACAAACACTGAAGCTTTCTTT
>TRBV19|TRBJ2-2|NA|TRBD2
CASRLAGHGGELFF
TGTGCCAGCAGACTAGCGGGACATGGCGGGGAGCTGTTTTTT
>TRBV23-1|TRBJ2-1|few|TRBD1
CASSPPVSQGAIYNEQFF
TGCGCCAGCAGTCCCCCCGTGTCACAGGGGGCTATTTACAATGAGCAGTTCTTC
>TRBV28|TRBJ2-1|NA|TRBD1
CASSLWTGGYNEQFF
TGTGCCAGCAGTTTATGGACAGGGGGCTACAATGAGCAGTTCTTC
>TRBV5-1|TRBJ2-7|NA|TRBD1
CASSRDGTGGYEQYF
TGCGCCAGCAGCAGAGACGGGACAGGGGGATACGAGCAGTACTTC
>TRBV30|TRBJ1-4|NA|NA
CAWNGGELFF
TGTGCCTGGAACGGGGGAGAACTGTTTTTT
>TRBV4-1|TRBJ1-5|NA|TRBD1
CASRSGQGAGQPQHF
TGCGCCAGCAGATCGGGACAGGGGGCCGGTCAGCCCCAGCATTTT
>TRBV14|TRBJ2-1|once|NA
CASSQALGYNEQFF
TGTGCCAGCAGCCAAGCACTAGGATACAATGAGCAGTTCTTC
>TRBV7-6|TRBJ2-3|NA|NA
CASSLGFSVTSTDTQYF
TGTGCCAGCAGCTTAGGGTTTTCGGTTACTAGCACAGATACGCAGTATTTT
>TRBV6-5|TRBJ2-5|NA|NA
CASGRPGIGETQYF
TGTGCCAGCGGTAGGCCAGGGATCGGGGAGACCCAGTACTTC
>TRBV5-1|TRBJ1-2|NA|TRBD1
CASSGDRGGGYTF
TGCGCCAGCAGCGGGGACAGGGGTGGCGGCTACACCTTC